This T cell receptor (beta chain) was retrieved from a study of blood T cells in healthy people across ages. A second PCR of roughly 7 to 11 cycles used a sample-barcoded 5' primer and a J-beta primer mix. Every single cDNA molecule received a tag from a template-switch adaptor with 12 random nucleotides. TCRdb re-derived calls from the 5' RACE reads in MiXCR, one entry per CDR3 protein. The table lists 650,000 to 900,000 distinct CDR3 sequences, 55% to 65% of them singletons. Sample donors were healthy Caucasian individuals that came from Russia, aged roughly 6 to 100. About this clonotype itself: What it binds is unknown.

V lost 4 bases to trimming and J lost 2 bases; unmatched junction nucleotides: 7. The CDR3 spans 16 residues. Germline CDR1 SGDLS, CDR2 YYNGEE. General study results and limits: Lack of knowledge of donor CMV status possibly confounded expanded clonotype changes.

Sequencing was done on a sample of blood. The TCR originated in a man younger than 40 in good health. This chain links TRBV9 with TRBJ2-1, with TRBD1 identical over 9 bases. This CDR3 is CASSLTGGPTYNEQFF. The DNA of the CDR3 is TGTGCCAGCAGCCTAACAGGGGGCCCTACCTACAATGAGCAGTTCTTC.